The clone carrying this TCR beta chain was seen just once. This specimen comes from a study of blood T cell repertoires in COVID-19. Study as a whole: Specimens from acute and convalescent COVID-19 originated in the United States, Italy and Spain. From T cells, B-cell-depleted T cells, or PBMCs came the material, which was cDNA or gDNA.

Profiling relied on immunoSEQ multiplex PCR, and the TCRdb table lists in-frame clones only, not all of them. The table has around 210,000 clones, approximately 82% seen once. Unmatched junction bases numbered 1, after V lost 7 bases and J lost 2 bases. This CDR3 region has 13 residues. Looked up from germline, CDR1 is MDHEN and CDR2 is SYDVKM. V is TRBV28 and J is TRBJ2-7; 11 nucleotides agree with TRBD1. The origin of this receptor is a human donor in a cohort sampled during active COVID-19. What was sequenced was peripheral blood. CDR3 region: CASTGQGAYEQYF. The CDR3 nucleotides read TGTGCCAGCACGGGACAGGGGGCCTACGAGCAGTACTTC.